This is a list of T cell receptor beta chains from one sample in a study of T cells expressing NK-cell markers. Using the 5' RACE reads, TCRdb records one entry per CDR3 protein without DNA. The table lists roughly 420,000 distinct CDR3 sequences. Sequencing was performed on blood T cells: a sorted CD56 or NKG2C T cell subset, CD4+ or CD8+ T cells, or bulk PBMC T cells (not recorded which). The source is a woman aged 18-70 years in good health. CDR3s include the opening cysteine and the closing phenylalanine or tryptophan.

CDR3 protein: CASSFSGGQQETQYF
V gene: TRBV6-5
J gene: TRBJ2-5

CDR3 protein: CASSLGAGGSYNEQFF
V gene: TRBV5-5
J gene: TRBJ2-1

CDR3 protein: CSASLWRGITYNEQFF
V gene: TRBV20-1
J gene: TRBJ2-1

CDR3 protein: CATSGLTGVLYGYTF
V gene: TRBV15
J gene: TRBJ1-2

CDR3 protein: CASSSSGLEGDTQYF
V gene: TRBV7-2
J gene: TRBJ2-3

CDR3 protein: CASSQEPTDTDTQYF
V gene: TRBV4-3
J gene: TRBJ2-3

CDR3 protein: CASSRDRVETNEKLFF
V gene: TRBV21-1
J gene: TRBJ1-4

CDR3 protein: CAISVASLTYNEQFF
V gene: TRBV10-3
J gene: TRBJ2-1

CDR3 protein: CASSIRGGGRHNEQFF
V gene: TRBV5-4
J gene: TRBJ2-1

CDR3 protein: CASSVERLGGNEQFF
V gene: TRBV9
J gene: TRBJ2-1

CDR3 protein: CSARAAGETQYF
V gene: TRBV20-1
J gene: TRBJ2-5

CDR3 protein: CSAPVGARWRETPYEQYF
V gene: TRBV20-1
J gene: TRBJ2-7

CDR3 protein: CATSRGGRGKTEAFF
V gene: TRBV15
J gene: TRBJ1-1

CDR3 protein: CSVEPVTGSETQYF
V gene: TRBV29-1
J gene: TRBJ2-5

CDR3 protein: CASSFHNSPLHF
V gene: TRBV11-2
J gene: TRBJ1-6

CDR3 protein: CASSSGTGDGQPQHF
V gene: TRBV5-1
J gene: TRBJ1-5

CDR3 protein: CAISESVSGPPDTQYF
V gene: TRBV10-3
J gene: TRBJ2-3

CDR3 protein: CSASPGTGIFQPQHF
V gene: TRBV20-1
J gene: TRBJ1-5

CDR3 protein: CASSLDRGLYNEQFF
V gene: TRBV7-2
J gene: TRBJ2-1

CDR3 protein: CASSLVSQQGPYNEQFF
V gene: TRBV7-2
J gene: TRBJ2-1

CDR3 protein: CASSLVGERGPNEQFF
V gene: TRBV5-1
J gene: TRBJ2-1

CDR3 protein: CASSFGTGSVQETQYF
V gene: TRBV28
J gene: TRBJ2-5

CDR3 protein: CASRTGLAYNEQFF
V gene: TRBV12-3/TRBV12-4
J gene: TRBJ2-1

CDR3 protein: CSATGQGTGELFF
V gene: TRBV20-1
J gene: TRBJ2-2

CDR3 protein: CASSFGTSGIGTLYF
V gene: TRBV5-4
J gene: TRBJ2-5

CDR3 protein: CASLGSNTEAFF
V gene: TRBV7-9
J gene: TRBJ1-1

CDR3 protein: CASSLLRRGNQPQHF
V gene: TRBV5-1
J gene: TRBJ1-5

CDR3 protein: CASSRGQGNTGELFF
V gene: TRBV12-3/TRBV12-4
J gene: TRBJ2-2

CDR3 protein: CSVGGRYGYTF
V gene: TRBV29-1
J gene: TRBJ1-2

CDR3 protein: CASRADRGQEILTF
V gene: TRBV12-3/TRBV12-4
J gene: TRBJ2-6

CDR3 protein: CSATGLAGGRGELFF
V gene: TRBV20-1
J gene: TRBJ2-2

CDR3 protein: CASTERGGRAEQFF
V gene: TRBV12-3/TRBV12-4
J gene: TRBJ2-1

CDR3 protein: CASSGGYDYGYTF
V gene: TRBV15
J gene: TRBJ1-2

CDR3 protein: CASSQALAGGIYEQYF
V gene: TRBV4-3
J gene: TRBJ2-7

CDR3 protein: CASRPGGGNIQYF
V gene: TRBV12-3/TRBV12-4
J gene: TRBJ2-4